One and the same sample provided the 32 T cell receptor beta chains below, sequenced in a study of breast tumors, draining lymph nodes, adjacent tissues. Via MiXCR, TCRdb re-called the multiplex PCR reads, giving one row per CDR3 protein. The data contain 150,000 to 200,000 distinct CDR3 sequences, 33% of them singletons. Samples came from axillary lymph nodes draining the breast cancer. What was sequenced was axillary lymph node tissue. All receptors derive from a female donor with breast cancer. Some clones in this sample may be carry-over from other donors' samples.

This clonotype showed up many times. The CDR3 here is CAIGAGGYEQYF. The CDR3 bases are TGTGCCATAGGGGCAGGGGGTTATGAGCAGTACTTC. The chain recombines TRBV10-3 with TRBJ2-7; 7 nucleotides agree with TRBD1. CDR1 and CDR2 from the germline V gene are ENHRY and SYGVKD. The CDR3 has 12 residues. Trimming took 9 bases from V and 7 from J; bases not matched to a gene: 9.

The chain uses TRBV19 and TRBJ2-3, with D maybe TRBD2 (6 bases). V dropped 4 bases and J dropped 9 bases, with 20 bases sitting between them. The CDR3 has 15 amino acids. From germline, CDR1 is LNHDA and CDR2 SQIVND (reference sequence). The DNA of the CDR3 is TGTGCCAGTAGTAGGGTGGGGGGACTGCAACTAACGCAGTATTTT. Protein product: CASSRVGGLQLTQYF.

Comments on this clonotype: A clone one base away is much larger, so this may be a read error. J is TRBJ2-3 and V is TRBV12-5; D uncertain. Trimming shortened V by 3 bases and J by 1 base, and 8 bases separated the two germline ends. The CDR3 totals 14 residues. In germline, CDR1 is LGHNT, CDR2 FRNRAP. The CDR3 bases are TGTGCTAGTGGTTTTCTACCCGGCACAGATACGCAGTATTTT. Residues: CASGFLPGTDTQYF.

On this clonotype itself: A much larger clonotype is one base distant, so this may be a read error. This rearrangement joins TRBV5-5 to TRBJ2-7, with D possibly TRBD2 on 7 matching bases. The germline V gene has CDR1 SGHKS and CDR2 YYEKEE (reference sequence). The V end was cut by 0 bases, the J end by 7 bases, with 17 bases between. The CDR3 is 15 amino acids. As DNA, the CDR3 is TGTGCCAGCAGCTTGGGCCTAGAGGGGGGGCGGGAGCAGTACTTC. Translated: CASSLGLEGGREQYF.

This clonotype was observed at least ten times. This chain connects TRBV19 to TRBJ2-1; D gene uncertain. Trimming took 6 bases from V and 4 from J, leaving 7 bases between them. The CDR3 spans 12 residues. Germline V gene lookup returns CDR1 LNHDA and CDR2 SQIVND (reference sequence). CDR3 in amino acids: CASSNGYNEQFF. As DNA, the CDR3 is TGTGCCAGTAGCAACGGATACAATGAGCAGTTCTTC.

The sample holds many counts of this clonotype. This chain connects TRBV5-1 to TRBJ1-6, with 8 bases that match TRBD1. Germline trimming cut 0 bases from V and 5 bases from J; bases unmatched to any gene: 19. Germline V gene lookup returns CDR1 SGHRS and CDR2 YFSETQ. The CDR3 length is 21 residues. Here the CDR3 reads CASSLVGQVSMIDPNNSPLHF. DNA of the CDR3: TGCGCCAGCAGCTTGGTGGGACAGGTGTCCATGATTGACCCAAATAATTCACCCCTCCACTTT.

This clonotype appeared many times. This rearrangement joins TRBV19 to TRBJ1-5; TRBD1 might be the D (6 bases). The V end lost 7 bases, the J end lost 1 base, and 14 bases lay between the germline ends. Germline CDR1 is LNHDA and CDR2 is SQIVND (reference sequence). CDR3 size: 15 residues. CDR3 in amino acids: CASTRSQGSNQPQHF. In DNA, the CDR3 is TGTGCCAGTACTCGATCTCAGGGGAGCAATCAGCCCCAGCATTTT. The full variable domain, in which reference TRBV19 and TRBJ1-5 provide the parts outside the CDR3, is DGGITQSPKYLFRKEGQNVTLSCEQNLNHDAMYWYRQDPGQGLRLIYYSQIVNDFQKGDIAEGYSVSREKKESFPLTVTSAQKNPTAFYLCASTRSQGSNQPQHFGDGTRLSIL.

The chain uses TRBV6-1 and TRBJ2-3; D may be TRBD1 (6 bases). The germline V gene encodes CDR1 MNHNS and CDR2 SASEGT. This CDR3 contains 15 residues. V was clipped by 5 bases and J by 2 bases, with 14 bases between them. The CDR3 DNA follows: TGTGCCAGCAGTCACGGACAGCCTTCCACAGATACGCAGTATTTT. It encodes CASSHGQPSTDTQYF.

This clonotype has just a few counts. The chain is built from TRBV7-9 and TRBJ2-2; possibly TRBD2 for D (6 bases). The length of the CDR3 is 18 residues. The germline V gene has CDR1 SEHNR and CDR2 FQNEAQ (reference sequence). Deletions cut 4 bases from V and 1 base from J, with 19 bases between. CDR3 sequence: CASSSLDGSNRNTGELFF. CDR3 nucleotide sequence: TGTGCCAGCAGCTCCCTGGACGGGAGTAATCGGAACACCGGGGAGCTGTTTTTT.

This clonotype has only a few counts. A single base separates this from a much larger clone, so it may be a read error. V is TRBV11-3 and J is TRBJ2-7; no clear D gene. In germline, CDR1 is SGHNT, CDR2 YENEEA. The CDR3 extends over 11 amino acids. The CDR3 coding sequence is TGTGCCAGCAGTTATTCCCAGGAGCCGTACTTC. Residues: CASSYSQEPYF.

Details on this clonotype: Relative to the germline gene, one junction end is altered; a read error may explain this. The V gene is TRBV9, the J gene TRBJ2-3; TRBD1 aligns across 9 bases. CDR1 SGDLS and CDR2 YYNGEE come from the germline V gene. The length of the CDR3 is 16 residues. This CDR3 is CTSSEGQGVQIGTQYF. The CDR3 DNA reads TGTACCAGCAGCGAGGGACAGGGAGTACAAATAGGTACGCAGTATTTT.

V and J are TRBV24-1 and TRBJ1-1; TRBD1 agrees at 8 bases. The CDR3 consists of 14 residues. Germline assignment: CDR1 KGHDR and CDR2 SFDVKD. With 3 bases clipped from V and 2 bases from J, the junction kept 1 base outside the gene matches. The CDR3 DNA reads TGTGCCACCAGTGATGCAGGGGGCAACACTGAAGCTTTCTTT. Its protein product is CATSDAGGNTEAFF.

The gene calls are TRBV6-5 and TRBJ2-1; 10 bases map to TRBD1. The CDR3 loop spans 16 amino acids. Per the germline V gene, CDR1 is MNHEY and CDR2 is SVGAGI. The junction had 13 bases not matched to a gene; V was cut back by 5 bases and J by 9 bases. As DNA, the CDR3 is TGTGCCAGCAGTCACCGCCGGGACAGGGGTTTGAGTGAGCAGTTCTTC. It translates to CASSHRRDRGLSEQFF.

This clonotype showed up many times. V and J are TRBV9 and TRBJ1-2; unclear D gene. Trimming removed 6 bases at V and 3 bases at J, with 15 bases between. Germline V CDR1 and CDR2: SGDLS, YYNGEE. This CDR3 has 14 residues. CDR3 DNA sequence: TGTGCCAGCACCCAGTGGGAGGGCTACTATGGCTACACCTTC. This translates into CASTQWEGYYGYTF.

This clonotype was seen once. This chain connects TRBV6-2 or TRBV6-3 to TRBJ2-5; TRBD2 aligns across 8 bases. V shed 5 bases and J 5 bases; nucleotides not matched to a gene: 7. CDR3 size: 14 residues. Germline V gives CDR1 MNHEY, CDR2 SVGEGT. The CDR3 bases are TGTGCCAGCAGTAGACTAGCGCGGAGCGAGACCCAGTACTTC. Translated, it gives CASSRLARSETQYF.

This clonotype was counted at least ten times. The chain employs TRBV30 and TRBJ2-2; 9 bases line up with TRBD1. The germline V gene has CDR1 GTSNPN and CDR2 SVGIG (reference sequence). After removal of 4 bases from V and 5 bases from J, the junction contained 2 bases not matched to a gene. The CDR3 sequence is 13 residues long. Here the CDR3 reads CAWNDRGTGELFF. The DNA for the CDR3 is TGTGCCTGGAATGACAGGGGGACCGGGGAGCTGTTTTTT.

In regard to this clonotype: At one boundary the junction diverges from the germline segment, which might be a read error. The chain joins TRBV7-2 to TRBJ2-5; 10 bases line up with TRBD2. The CDR3 has 16 residues. Per germline, CDR1 SGHTA and CDR2 FQGNSA. CDR3 in DNA: TGTGCCAGCAACCCATCTAGCGGGGGATACCAAGGGACCCAATACTTC. Amino acids: CASNPSSGGYQGTQYF.

This clonotype was seen many times. The chain is built from TRBV18 and TRBJ1-3; a possible D gene is TRBD1 (5 bases). Germline lookup yields CDR1 KGHSH and CDR2 LQKENI. Trimming shortened V by 3 bases and J by 4 bases, and 16 bases separated the two germline ends. The CDR3 contains 16 residues. CDR3 in amino acids: CASSPRPGREGNTIYF. The CDR3 DNA follows: TGTGCCAGCTCACCCCGACCGGGGCGGGAAGGAAACACCATATATTTT.

The rearrangement joins TRBV10-3 to TRBJ2-1; TRBD2 matches at 10 bases. V lost 4 bases and J lost 9; bases outside the gene matches: 6. Germline V gene sequence: CDR1 ENHRY, CDR2 SYGVKD. The CDR3 spans 14 residues. CDR3: CAISGVAGGFEQFF. Here the CDR3 DNA reads TGTGCCATCAGTGGTGTAGCGGGAGGATTTGAGCAGTTCTTC.

This clonotype was seen repeatedly, ten times or more. The chain is built from TRBV19 and TRBJ1-3; tentative D call: TRBD1 (6 bases). CDR3 length: 18 residues. CDR1 is LNHDA, CDR2 SQIVND, per germline (reference sequence). Trimming took 6 bases from V and 2 from J, leaving 23 bases between them. This CDR3 is CASSPEGVGGSPGNTIYF. The CDR3 nucleotides are TGTGCCAGTAGCCCCGAGGGGGTCGGGGGGAGTCCTGGAAACACCATATATTTT.

CDR3 sequence reads: CASRSGGGYGYTF. The CDR3 nucleotides are TGTGCCAGCAGATCAGGGGGAGGGTATGGCTACACCTTC. The chain recombines TRBV28 with TRBJ1-2, with 7 bases lining up with TRBD1. The V segment lost 6 bases and the J segment 5 bases; nucleotides outside the gene matches: 6. The CDR3 has 13 amino acids. Per germline, CDR1 MDHEN and CDR2 SYDVKM.

This clonotype came up many times. The chain recombines TRBV6-6 with TRBJ1-2, with 9 bases that match TRBD1. After removal of 6 bases from V and 6 bases from J, the junction contained 17 bases not matched to a gene. CDR3 length equals 17 residues. The germline V gene has CDR1 MNHNY and CDR2 SVGAGI (reference sequence). The CDR3 DNA is TGTGCCAGCAGCAACGTTGGTTTACAGGGGGCTGAGGATGGCTACACCTTC. Protein: CASSNVGLQGAEDGYTF.

J is TRBJ2-1 and V is TRBV5-1; 9 nucleotides match TRBD2. Germline CDR1 reads SGHRS; CDR2 reads YFSETQ. The CDR3 is 17 residues long. J gave up 3 bases and V 0 bases, and 7 bases lay outside the gene matches. The DNA for the CDR3 is TGCGCCAGCAGCTTGGAGGCTAGCGGGGACATCTACAATGAGCAGTTCTTC. It specifies CASSLEASGDIYNEQFF. Variable domain in full (rest from reference TRBV5-1 and TRBJ2-1): KAGVTQTPRYLIKTRGQQVTLSCSPISGHRSVSWYQQTPGQGLQFLFEYFSETQRNKGNFPGRFSGRQFSNSRSEMNVSTLELGDSALYLCASSLEASGDIYNEQFFGPGTRLTVL.

The chain has TRBV20-1 and TRBJ2-1; 11 bases match TRBD2. Germline V gene lookup returns CDR1 DFQATT and CDR2 SNEGSKA (reference sequence). Trimming cost V 5 bases and J 9 bases; bases outside gene matches: 9. The CDR3 is made up of 14 amino acids. The CDR3 coding sequence is TGCAGTGCTGTTAGCGGGAGGGCGACCTCTGAGCAGTTCTTC. Its protein is CSAVSGRATSEQFF.

This clonotype was recorded many times. CDR3 DNA: TGTGCCAGCAGCCAACCTGGACGGTACCCCTACGAGCAGTACTTC. Its protein product is CASSQPGRYPYEQYF. V usage is TRBV14 and J usage is TRBJ2-7; D gene uncertain. The germline V and J ends were trimmed by 2 bases and 2 bases, with 13 bases remaining between them. Germline V CDR1 and CDR2: SGHDN, FVKESK. This CDR3 has 15 residues.

The rearrangement links TRBV6-5 to TRBJ2-7; D not resolved. This CDR3 contains 14 residues. Trimming cost V 5 bases and J 4 bases, with 15 bases left between them. Germline CDR1 MNHEY, CDR2 SVGAGI. CDR3 coding DNA: TGTGCCAGCAGTCAGTGGAGTTCCCGGTACGAGCAGTACTTC. The encoded protein is CASSQWSSRYEQYF.

Details on this clonotype: Given a much more abundant clone one base away, this may be a read error. The rearrangement joins TRBV13 to TRBJ2-3; TRBD1 matches 8 bases. Germline V lookup: CDR1 PRHDT, CDR2 FYEKMQ (reference sequence). CDR3 length: 14 amino acids. The V gene end was trimmed by 5 bases and the J gene end by 5 bases; junction bases not matched to a gene: 6. The DNA for the CDR3 is TGTGCCAGCAGCCTACCGGACAGGGTAGATACGCAGTATTTT. It translates to CASSLPDRVDTQYF.

This clonotype was picked up many times. The chain links TRBV4-1 to TRBJ2-7; 7 nucleotides agree with TRBD1. This CDR3 is built from 15 residues. The trim removed 3 bases at V and 2 bases at J, leaving 7 bases unmatched. The V gene's germline CDR1 is MGHRA and CDR2 YSYEKL. CDR3 loop: CASSHRTGSTYEQYF. CDR3 bases: TGCGCCAGCAGCCATAGGACAGGTTCGACCTACGAGCAGTACTTC.

This clonotype was seen repeatedly, ten times or more. V and J are TRBV9 and TRBJ1-3; D ambiguous. The V end lost 3 bases, the J end lost 0 bases, and 7 bases lay between the germline ends. Germline V lookup: CDR1 SGDLS, CDR2 YYNGEE. The CDR3 consists of 14 residues. The CDR3 region is CASSDRFSGNTIYF. The CDR3 bases are TGTGCCAGCAGCGACAGATTCTCTGGAAACACCATATATTTT.

This clonotype appeared a few times. This sequence joins TRBV20-1 and TRBJ2-3, with 9 bases lining up with TRBD2. CDR3 length: 17 residues. Germline assignment: CDR1 DFQATT and CDR2 SNEGSKA (reference sequence). J was trimmed by 2 bases and V by 0 bases; bases with no gene match: 9. DNA for the CDR3: TGCAGTGCTAGAGATCCGCGGACTAGCGCGATCACAGATACGCAGTATTTT. Its protein is CSARDPRTSAITDTQYF.

This clonotype was observed many times. The chain has TRBV20-1 and TRBJ2-5; D not resolved. Trimming cost V 3 bases and J 5 bases, with 19 bases left between them. The V gene's germline CDR1 is DFQATT and CDR2 SNEGSKA (reference sequence). This CDR3 has 15 residues. Here the CDR3 reads CSARTRTGPAETQYF. The CDR3, as DNA: TGCAGTGCTAGGACAAGGACCGGGCCCGCCGAGACCCAGTACTTC.

In its sample, this clonotype was seen many times. The J gene is TRBJ1-2, the V gene TRBV12-3 or TRBV12-4; no definite D call. This CDR3 is built from 13 residues. V was shortened by 5 bases and J by 10 bases, with 17 bases between the two germline ends. The CDR3 region has the DNA TGTGCCAGCAGTCCGGGCCCGGGAGGTGACTACACCTTC. This codes for CASSPGPGGDYTF.